These T cell receptor beta chains were read from a single sample in a study of regulatory T cells in long-lasting Graves disease. TCRdb ran MiXCR on the multiplex PCR reads and lists one entry per CDR3 protein. The sample lists about 470,000 distinct CDR3 sequences; around 21% were seen once. The starting material was peripheral blood mononuclear cells (PBMCs), obtained when the disease was refractory, from a patient treated with antithyroid drugs. These receptors all come from a female donor with Graves disease. Both conserved end residues are part of each CDR3. Each record gives: J gene, V gene, clone size, CDR3 length, D gene, CDR3 protein, CDR3 DNA. The D gene is left open where the match is weak. Size tells how often a clone was seen (once, few, many) or the class of an expanded clone, and some rows leave it out.

TRBJ1-5 TRBV6-9 . 14 . CASSSRTPNQPQHF TGTGCCAGCAGTTCCCGGACACCAAATCAGCCCCAGCATTTT
TRBJ2-2 TRBV7-3 few 16 . CASSPGQLMNTGELFF TGTGCCAGCTCCCCCGGACAGTTGATGAACACCGGGGAGCTGTTTTTT
TRBJ2-1 TRBV29-1 . 13 . CSVEFGLKNEQFF TGCAGCGTTGAATTTGGACTTAAAAATGAGCAGTTCTTC
TRBJ2-2 TRBV4-3 . 17 . CASSQDPGTLNTGELFF TGCGCCAGCAGCCAAGATCCCGGAACTTTGAACACCGGGGAGCTGTTTTTT
TRBJ1-4 TRBV6-1 . 17 TRBD1 CASRPGQGDSTNEKLFF TGTGCCAGCAGGCCGGGACAGGGGGACTCAACTAATGAAAAACTGTTTTTT
TRBJ1-4 TRBV20-1 . 15 TRBD1 CSARPTTGYGEKLFF TGCAGTGCTAGACCGACGACAGGGTATGGTGAAAAACTGTTTTTT
TRBJ1-1 TRBV7-9 many 16 . CASSPREGTYYTEAFF TGTGCCAGCAGTCCAAGGGAGGGGACCTATTACACTGAAGCTTTCTTT
TRBJ2-3 TRBV27 few 13 . CASSRDLTDTQYF TGTGCCAGCAGCCGGGACCTCACAGATACGCAGTATTTT
TRBJ2-5 TRBV7-2 . 14 . CASSFRGGTETQYF TGTGCCAGCAGCTTCAGAGGGGGGACGGAGACCCAGTACTTC
TRBJ2-5 TRBV7-8 many 14 TRBD2 CASSGGGAGETQYF TGTGCCAGCAGCGGGGGGGGAGCTGGGGAGACCCAGTACTTC
TRBJ2-5 TRBV28 many 13 . CASRTGGGETQYF TGTGCCAGCCGAACAGGGGGGGGAGAGACCCAGTACTTC
TRBJ1-1 TRBV19 many 14 . CASSRNDRLAFAFF TGTGCCAGTAGTAGGAATGACAGGCTCGCATTTGCTTTCTTT
TRBJ2-2 TRBV12-3/TRBV12-4 many 12 . CASRYPPGELFF TGTGCCAGCAGGTACCCGCCCGGGGAGCTGTTTTTT
TRBJ2-2 TRBV2 few 12 . CASSEQVGELFF TGTGCCAGCAGTGAACAGGTCGGGGAGCTGTTTTTT